These 15 T cell receptor beta chains were sequenced from one sample in a study of blood T cell repertoires in COVID-19. Only in-frame clones appear in the TCRdb table, and some are missing; sequencing was by immunoSEQ multiplex PCR. The top ten hold about 9.3% of the sample, which has 52,000 or so clones, more than 70% seen once. Sequences were obtained from peripheral blood. Source of these receptors: a man aged 55 to 70 with active COVID-19.

The V call is TRBV7-3, the J call TRBJ2-3; 8 nucleotides agree with TRBD1. Losses at the gene ends were 5 bases for V and 3 bases for J; bases not matched to a gene: 7. The CDR3 spans 15 residues. Germline CDR1 SGHTA, CDR2 FQGTGA. The CDR3 protein is CASSATGGRTDTQYF. CDR3 nucleotide sequence: TGTGCCAGCAGCGCAACAGGGGGACGGACAGATACGCAGTATTTT.

The chain links TRBV7-2 to TRBJ1-2, with 8 bases identical to TRBD1. V was pared by 3 bases and J by 4 bases, with 7 bases of the junction left unmatched. The CDR3 consists of 15 residues. CDR1 is SGHTA, CDR2 FQGNSA, per germline. CDR3 loop: CASSFTGTGGYGYTF. CDR3 in DNA: TGTGCCAGCAGCTTTACGGGCACAGGGGGCTATGGCTACACCTTC.

The rearrangement uses TRBV30 and TRBJ1-1; perhaps TRBD1 as D (5 bases). CDR3 length: 13 amino acids. The V end was cut by 5 bases, the J end by 0 bases, with 10 bases between. Germline lookup yields CDR1 GTSNPN and CDR2 SVGIG (reference sequence). CDR3 in DNA: TGTGCCTGGTGGGCAGGGTTGAACACTGAAGCTTTCTTT. It specifies CAWWAGLNTEAFF.

The count of this clone is one. The chain joins TRBV19 to TRBJ2-5; the match to TRBD2 covers 13 bases. V was pared by 8 bases and J by 2 bases, with 2 bases of the junction left unmatched. The CDR3 has 14 amino acids. CDR1 is LNHDA and CDR2 is SQIVND in the germline V gene (reference sequence). The chain's CDR3 is CASGLAGVQETQYF. CDR3 in DNA: TGTGCCAGTGGACTAGCGGGGGTTCAAGAGACCCAGTACTTC.

The chain employs TRBV18 and TRBJ1-3, with D perhaps matching TRBD1 (5 bases). Germline CDR1 KGHSH, CDR2 LQKENI. Deletions cut 5 bases from V and 2 bases from J, with 16 bases between. CDR3 length equals 16 residues. CDR3 in DNA: TGTGCCAGCTCAACAGAATCAGGGTACACTGGAAACACCATATATTTT. It is translated as CASSTESGYTGNTIYF.

This rearrangement joins TRBV18 to TRBJ2-7; 9 positions agree with TRBD1. CDR3 length: 14 residues. Germline trimming cut 6 bases from V and 6 bases from J; bases unmatched to any gene: 9. Germline CDR1 reads KGHSH; CDR2 reads LQKENI. The DNA of the CDR3 is TGTGCCAGCTCTCTGGGACAGGGTAAGGGCGAGCAGTACTTC. It is translated as CASSLGQGKGEQYF.

The rearrangement joins TRBV9 to TRBJ2-1, with a tentative D call TRBD2 (7 bases). CDR1 is SGDLS, CDR2 YYNGEE, per germline. Trimming cost V 4 bases and J 8 bases, with 25 bases left between them. This CDR3 is 17 amino acids long. The CDR3 loop is CASSQSSGGAIGDEQFF. The CDR3 DNA reads as TGTGCCAGCAGCCAATCTTCTGGGGGGGCGATAGGAGATGAGCAGTTCTTC.

The rearrangement uses TRBV24-1 and TRBJ2-1; D is possibly TRBD2 (6 bases). Germline values: CDR1 KGHDR, CDR2 SFDVKD. The CDR3 is made up of 14 amino acids. Trimming stripped 5 bases from V and 7 bases from J, with 14 bases between. The DNA for the CDR3 is TGTGCCACCAGTGGCCCAGCCGGGGGAAATGAGCAGTTCTTC. Its translation is CATSGPAGGNEQFF.

The chain employs TRBV5-8 and TRBJ2-7; a weak D match, TRBD2 (6 bases). The CDR3 contains 13 residues. Germline values: CDR1 SGHTS, CDR2 YDEGEE. The ends were cut back, 3 bases at V and 4 bases at J, with 11 bases in the middle. This CDR3 is CASSSRDFYEQYF. Here the CDR3 DNA reads TGTGCCAGCAGCTCCCGGGACTTTTACGAGCAGTACTTC.

The rearrangement links TRBV10-3 to TRBJ1-4; 9 bases line up with TRBD1. CDR1 is ENHRY, CDR2 SYGVKD, per germline. Trimming cost V 5 bases and J 8 bases; bases outside gene matches: 3. This CDR3 region has 13 residues. The CDR3 loop reads CAISWDRDEKLFF. In nucleotides, the CDR3 is TGTGCCATCAGTTGGGACAGGGACGAAAAACTGTTTTTT.

The chain recombines TRBV27 with TRBJ2-1, with TRBD2 matching over 10 bases. Germline V gene lookup returns CDR1 MNHEY and CDR2 SMNVEV (reference sequence). V trimming: 2 bases; J trimming: 1 base; junction bases outside the gene matches: 11. The CDR3 is made up of 19 amino acids. The CDR3 reads CASSLKFPSSGRSYNEQFF. The CDR3 DNA is TGTGCCAGCAGTTTAAAATTCCCGTCTAGCGGGAGATCCTACAATGAGCAGTTCTTC.

This rearrangement joins TRBV7-9 to TRBJ1-1, with 7 bases matching TRBD1. V was pared by 6 bases and J by 0 bases, with 10 bases of the junction left unmatched. This CDR3 is 16 amino acids long. CDR1 and CDR2 (germline): SEHNR, FQNEAQ (reference sequence). The CDR3 bases are TGTGCCAGCAGTCTTAGGTGGGGACAGATGAACACTGAAGCTTTCTTT. It is translated as CASSLRWGQMNTEAFF. Drawing the rest from reference TRBV7-9 and TRBJ1-1, the complete variable domain is DTGVSQNPRHKITKRGQNVTFRCDPISEHNRLYWYRQTLGQGPEFLTYFQNEAQLEKSRLLSDRFSAERPKGSFSTLEIQRTEQGDSAMYLCASSLRWGQMNTEAFFGQGTRLTVV.

This clone has only a few counts. This chain joins TRBV5-5 and TRBJ2-3; 14 bases match TRBD2. CDR1 is SGHKS and CDR2 is YYEKEE in the germline V gene (reference sequence). Germline trimming cut 4 bases from V and 4 bases from J; bases unmatched to any gene: 8. This CDR3 is 17 amino acids long. CDR3 residues: CASSPRLAGGPADTQYF. The CDR3 bases are TGTGCCAGCAGCCCCCGACTAGCGGGAGGGCCGGCAGATACGCAGTATTTT.

V and J are TRBV19 and TRBJ1-1, with D tentatively TRBD1 (6 bases). The V end lost 7 bases, the J end lost 2 bases, and 11 bases lay between the germline ends. This CDR3 has 13 amino acids. Germline assignment: CDR1 LNHDA and CDR2 SQIVND (reference sequence). The CDR3 DNA reads as TGTGCCAGTAAGACAGGATCAAACACTGAAGCTTTCTTT. It is translated as CASKTGSNTEAFF.

The chain has TRBV6-6 and TRBJ2-1; D might be TRBD1 (6 bases). CDR3 length equals 15 residues. The germline V and J ends were trimmed by 0 bases and 2 bases, with 8 bases remaining between them. Per germline, CDR1 MNHNY and CDR2 SVGAGI (reference sequence). The chain's CDR3 is CASSYSGGAYNEQFF. The CDR3 nucleotides read TGTGCCAGCAGTTACTCAGGGGGAGCCTACAATGAGCAGTTCTTC.